This passage covers 32 T cell receptor beta chains from one sample sequenced in a study of regulatory T cells in long-lasting Graves disease. Libraries of TCR beta came from iRepertoire HTBI primers plus Arm-PCR of CDR3 regions. MiXCR, applied by TCRdb to the multiplex PCR reads, yields one record per CDR3 protein. The sample has about 440,000 distinct CDR3 sequences, about 16% seen once; the top ten hold over 15%. Time point of the sample: newly diagnosed GD, antithyroid drugs for less than 3 months. From PBMCs, RNA was extracted and then used to make the TCR library. The data were also submitted as part of a second study, on T cells in Graves' hyperthyroidism and ophthalmopathy.

The sample was peripheral blood mononuclear cells (PBMCs), taken at new diagnosis, from a patient treated with antithyroid drugs. The receptors were gathered from a woman in her 30s with Graves disease.

This clonotype was recorded at least ten times. J is TRBJ1-2 and V is TRBV29-1; 8 bases line up with TRBD1. The CDR3 consists of 12 residues. V shed 8 bases, J shed 4 bases, and the junction held 6 bases outside the gene matches. The germline CDR1 and CDR2 sequences are SQVTM and ANQGSEA. CDR3 residues: CSPRGRFYGYTF. Here the CDR3 DNA reads TGCAGCCCCAGGGGGCGCTTCTATGGCTACACCTTC.

Points on this clonotype: A read error may explain this, as a much larger clone is one base away. The chain joins TRBV7-2 to TRBJ2-1, with D possibly called TRBD1 or TRBD2 (5 bases each). Germline CDR1 SGHTA, CDR2 FQGNSA. This CDR3 has 14 residues. CDR3 region: CASSLVSGWDEPFF. In DNA, the CDR3 is TGTGCCAGCAGCTTAGTTAGTGGGTGGGACGAGCCGTTCTTC.

The chain recombines TRBV29-1 with TRBJ2-6; D not certain. The germline V and J ends were trimmed by 5 bases and 0 bases, with 8 bases remaining between them. The CDR3 is made up of 14 amino acids. The germline CDR1 and CDR2 sequences are SQVTM and ANQGSEA. This chain's CDR3 is CSVSQYSGANVLTF. CDR3 bases: TGCAGCGTTTCCCAGTACTCTGGGGCCAACGTCCTGACTTTC.

This clonotype was found many times. This chain joins TRBV12-3 or TRBV12-4 and TRBJ2-2; the match to TRBD1 covers 8 bases. The CDR3 covers 16 residues. Trimming at V came to 6 bases and at J to 4 bases, leaving 10 bases not matched to a gene. The CDR3 reads CASSLTQGGATGELFF. In DNA form, the CDR3 reads TGTGCCAGCAGCTTGACACAGGGGGGAGCCACCGGGGAGCTGTTTTTT.

This clonotype was observed a handful of times. V gene TRBV24-1 combines with J gene TRBJ2-1; weak D call: TRBD2 (6 bases). V lost 0 bases and J 7 bases, leaving 9 bases between the germline ends. There are 14 residues in the CDR3. The V gene's germline CDR1 is KGHDR and CDR2 SFDVKD. The CDR3 region has the DNA TGTGCCACCAGTGATTTGGGAGGGAGAAATGAGCAGTTCTTC. Residues: CATSDLGGRNEQFF.

The chain joins TRBV2 to TRBJ2-1, with D possibly being TRBD2 (6 bases). Germline V gene lookup returns CDR1 SNHLY and CDR2 FYNNEI. Trimming took 10 bases from V and 0 from J, leaving 13 bases between them. The CDR3 length is 14 residues. The CDR3 protein is CANGRGSSYNEQFF. CDR3 nucleotides: TGTGCCAATGGACGGGGGAGCTCCTACAATGAGCAGTTCTTC.

This clonotype was recorded only once. The V gene is TRBV12-3 or TRBV12-4, the J gene TRBJ1-6; perhaps TRBD1 as D (5 bases). V was trimmed by 4 bases and J by 6 bases, leaving 7 bases between them. The CDR3 consists of 13 residues. The chain's CDR3 is CASSYGGNSPLHF. The CDR3 DNA sequence: TGTGCCAGCAGTTACGGGGGTAATTCACCCCTCCACTTT.

This clonotype showed up just a few times. This chain uses TRBV28 with TRBJ1-5; 8 nucleotides line up with TRBD1. The trim removed 7 bases at V and 7 bases at J, leaving 12 bases unmatched. From germline, CDR1 is MDHEN and CDR2 SYDVKM. The CDR3 is 15 amino acids. The CDR3 nucleotides are TGTGCCAGCAACCAGGGACAGGTAGGGCGACAGCCCCAGCATTTT. Translated: CASNQGQVGRQPQHF. Full variable domain (missing parts from reference TRBV28 and TRBJ1-5): DVKVTQSSRYLVKRTGEKVFLECVQDMDHENMFWYRQDPGLGLRLIYFSYDVKMKEKGDIPEGYSVSREKKERFSLILESASTNQTSMYLCASNQGQVGRQPQHFGDGTRLSIL.

This clonotype has only a few counts. The chain carries TRBV4-1 and TRBJ2-5; 7 bases are a match to TRBD1. Trimming at V came to 2 bases and at J to 4 bases, leaving 10 bases not matched to a gene. From germline, CDR1 is MGHRA and CDR2 YSYEKL. The CDR3 consists of 16 residues. In DNA form, the CDR3 reads TGCGCCAGCAGCCAAATGGGAACAGGGGTAGCAGAGACCCAGTACTTC. Translated: CASSQMGTGVAETQYF.

The J gene is TRBJ2-1, the V gene TRBV6-2 or TRBV6-3; D is possibly TRBD2 (6 bases). This CDR3 spans 16 amino acids. V lost 0 bases and J 3 bases, leaving 12 bases between the germline ends. Germline V gives CDR1 MNHEY, CDR2 SVGEGT. CDR3 DNA: TGTGCCAGCAGTTACTCGACCGTGGAGGGCTACAATGAGCAGTTCTTC. It codes for CASSYSTVEGYNEQFF.

The rearrangement links TRBV7-9 to TRBJ1-2; D perhaps matches TRBD1 (5 bases). This CDR3 comprises 13 residues. The germline V and J ends were trimmed by 4 bases and 6 bases, with 12 bases remaining between them. Germline V lookup: CDR1 SEHNR, CDR2 FQNEAQ (reference sequence). CDR3 sequence (DNA): TGTGCCAGCAGCTCAGGGACCCATAATGGCTACACCTTC. Translated: CASSSGTHNGYTF.

In this sample, this clonotype turned up many times. The chain couples TRBV5-1 to TRBJ2-1; 10 bases line up with TRBD2. V gave up 4 bases and J gave up 6 bases; unmatched junction bases: 7. Germline CDR1 and CDR2: SGHRS and YFSETQ. The CDR3 spans 15 residues. The CDR3 DNA follows: TGCGCCAGCAGCCGGACTAGCGGAGGGGGCAATGAGCAGTTCTTC. Translation: CASSRTSGGGNEQFF. The full variable domain, rest sourced from reference TRBV5-1 and TRBJ2-1, is KAGVTQTPRYLIKTRGQQVTLSCSPISGHRSVSWYQQTPGQGLQFLFEYFSETQRNKGNFPGRFSGRQFSNSRSEMNVSTLELGDSALYLCASSRTSGGGNEQFFGPGTRLTVL.

Only a few counts were recorded for this clonotype. V gene TRBV5-1 combines with J gene TRBJ2-5; the match to TRBD2 covers 12 bases. V shed 4 bases and J 2 bases; nucleotides not matched to a gene: 6. Germline CDR1 and CDR2: SGHRS and YFSETQ. CDR3 length equals 16 residues. In DNA, the CDR3 is TGCGCCAGCAGCCGGAGTGGGACTAGCGGGCAAGAGACCCAGTACTTC. This codes for CASSRSGTSGQETQYF.

Ten or more counts support this clonotype. V and J are TRBV6-1 and TRBJ2-3; TRBD2 matches at 14 bases. J was trimmed by 5 bases and V by 7 bases; bases with no gene match: 20. The germline gives CDR1 MNHNS, CDR2 SASEGT. The CDR3 loop spans 20 amino acids. For the CDR3, the DNA is TGTGCCAGCACGCTCACCCGAGGAGGGACTAGCGGGAGTAGTGGAGATACGCAGTATTTT. Protein product: CASTLTRGGTSGSSGDTQYF.

This clonotype was counted many times. The V and J genes are TRBV20-1 and TRBJ2-5, with 8 positions matching TRBD2. The CDR3 has 13 amino acids. The V gene end was trimmed by 2 bases and the J gene end by 4 bases; junction bases not matched to a gene: 3. Germline CDR1 and CDR2: DFQATT and SNEGSKA (reference sequence). The CDR3 here is CSARRLAGETQYF. The CDR3 DNA is TGCAGTGCTAGACGGCTAGCGGGAGAGACCCAGTACTTC.

The sample holds a few counts of this clonotype. The V and J genes are TRBV4-1 and TRBJ1-5; a possible D gene is TRBD1 (5 bases). V was cut by 3 bases and J by 5 bases, with 14 bases left in between. This CDR3 has 15 amino acids. Germline CDR1 MGHRA, CDR2 YSYEKL. CDR3 nucleotides: TGCGCCAGCAGCCAGGGGCAGGGAAGGGATCAGCCCCAGCATTTT. It encodes CASSQGQGRDQPQHF.

This chain connects TRBV7-9 to TRBJ1-5; D is possibly TRBD1 (5 bases). Germline V gives CDR1 SEHNR, CDR2 FQNEAQ (reference sequence). V was trimmed by 1 base and J by 7 bases, leaving 23 bases between them. This CDR3 region has 18 residues. The DNA for the CDR3 is TGTGCCAGCAGCTTAGAAGGGGAGGGCTTACCAGGGATCCAGCCCCAGCATTTT. It specifies CASSLEGEGLPGIQPQHF.

This clonotype was counted at least ten times. The gene calls are TRBV18 and TRBJ2-5; 7 bases are a match to TRBD1. Germline V gives CDR1 KGHSH, CDR2 LQKENI. Unmatched junction bases numbered 5, after V lost 2 bases and J lost 5 bases. This CDR3 has 14 amino acids. The CDR3 loop is CASSPSTGLETQYF. In DNA, the CDR3 is TGTGCCAGCTCACCATCGACAGGGTTGGAGACCCAGTACTTC.

The J gene is TRBJ1-2, the V gene TRBV28; D unclear. In germline, CDR1 is MDHEN, CDR2 SYDVKM. The CDR3 contains 15 residues. Trimming removed 3 bases at V and 8 bases at J, with 19 bases between. The CDR3 protein is CASSFKGPIRVGYTF. The CDR3 DNA sequence: TGTGCCAGCAGTTTCAAGGGCCCTATTAGGGTCGGCTACACCTTC.

This clonotype was observed many times. The chain links TRBV18 to TRBJ2-7; the D is unclear. Deletions cut 0 bases from V and 5 bases from J, with 8 bases between. CDR3 length equals 13 residues. The germline gives CDR1 KGHSH, CDR2 LQKENI. DNA of the CDR3: TGTGCCAGCTCACCACCGGTAGGGAACGAGCAGTACTTC. It is translated as CASSPPVGNEQYF.

Many counts were recorded for this clonotype. The V gene is TRBV20-1, the J gene TRBJ2-1; no clear D gene. The V end was cut by 7 bases, the J end by 5 bases, with 15 bases between. The CDR3 is made up of 13 amino acids. The germline V gene encodes CDR1 DFQATT and CDR2 SNEGSKA (reference sequence). CDR3: CSGEEDNDNEQFF. In DNA, the CDR3 is TGCAGTGGGGAAGAGGATAACGACAATGAGCAGTTCTTC.

This clonotype was counted ten times or more. The CDR3 DNA sequence: TGTGCCAGCAGTACCGCGGACAGGGCCGGTGGCTACACCTTC. Translating gives CASSTADRAGGYTF. The V call is TRBV6-1, the J call TRBJ1-2; 8 bases are a match to TRBD1. This CDR3 is built from 14 residues. After removal of 5 bases from V and 7 bases from J, the junction contained 9 bases not matched to a gene. The germline V gene has CDR1 MNHNS and CDR2 SASEGT.

This clonotype has a handful of counts. The rearrangement links TRBV6-1 to TRBJ2-7; the match to TRBD2 covers 8 bases. V trimming: 6 bases; J trimming: 6 bases; junction bases outside the gene matches: 13. Germline V gives CDR1 MNHNS, CDR2 SASEGT. This CDR3 has 15 amino acids. CDR3 region: CASRKNSAGVGEQYF. In nucleotides, the CDR3 is TGTGCCAGCAGAAAAAACTCAGCGGGAGTTGGCGAGCAGTACTTC.

This clonotype was recorded only once. One end of the junction does not line up with germline, which may come from a read error. This chain's CDR3 is CASSGAGTDNTGELSF. Written as DNA, the CDR3 is TGTGCCAGCAGCGGAGCCGGGACAGATAACACCGGGGAGCTGTCTTTT. V usage is TRBV9 and J usage is TRBJ2-2; TRBD1 aligns across 7 bases. CDR1 SGDLS and CDR2 YYNGEE come from the germline V gene. The CDR3 is 16 residues long. Looking up the rest from reference TRBV9 and TRBJ2-2 gives the full variable domain: DSGVTQTPKHLITATGQRVTLRCSPRSGDLSVYWYQQSLDQGLQFLIQYYNGEERAKGNILERFSAQQFPDLHSELNLSSLELGDSALYFCASSGAGTDNTGELSFGEGSRLTVL.

This clonotype appeared many times. V is TRBV3-1 and J is TRBJ2-3, with 8 bases fitting TRBD2. The CDR3 has 16 residues. V lost 4 bases and J lost 4; bases outside the gene matches: 10. From germline, CDR1 is LGHDT and CDR2 YNNKEL (reference sequence). Written as DNA, the CDR3 is TGTGCCAGCAGCCGCCAACGTAGCGGGACGGCAGATACGCAGTATTTT. Translating it yields CASSRQRSGTADTQYF.

Ten or more counts support this clonotype. This chain joins TRBV3-1 and TRBJ2-1, with a weak D call TRBD2 (6 bases). This CDR3 contains 13 residues. With 4 bases removed from V and 10 bases from J, the gap between germline ends came to 14 bases. From germline, CDR1 is LGHDT and CDR2 YNNKEL (reference sequence). The CDR3 coding sequence is TGTGCCAGCAGCCCGGGACTTAGGGGAGAGCAGTTCTTC. Encoded protein: CASSPGLRGEQFF.

This clonotype was detected many times. J is TRBJ2-7 and V is TRBV29-1; the match to TRBD1 covers 9 bases. The J segment lost 5 bases and the V segment lost 7 bases, leaving 6 bases of the junction unmatched. Germline CDR1 and CDR2: SQVTM and ANQGSEA. The CDR3 runs 12 residues. CDR3 loop: CSAGTGRNEQYF. Written as DNA, the CDR3 is TGCAGCGCCGGGACAGGGAGGAACGAGCAGTACTTC.

As regards this clonotype: A read error may produce the germline difference seen at one junction end. The V gene is TRBV7-7, the J gene TRBJ2-2; 13 positions match TRBD2. This CDR3 has 17 residues. Germline assignment: CDR1 SSHAT and CDR2 FNYEAQ (reference sequence). CDR3 bases: TGTGCTAGCAGCTACCTTCCGGGACTAGCGGGACCCGGGGAGCTGTTTTTT. Translated, it gives CASSYLPGLAGPGELFF.

This sequence joins TRBV7-9 and TRBJ2-7; 9 nucleotides line up with TRBD2. The germline V gene encodes CDR1 SEHNR and CDR2 FQNEAQ (reference sequence). J was trimmed by 5 bases and V by 0 bases; bases with no gene match: 8. The CDR3 has 16 residues. CDR3 in DNA: TGTGCCAGCAGCTTAGCGATTAGCGGGAGTCGGGACGAGCAGTACTTC. As protein: CASSLAISGSRDEQYF.

The chain carries TRBV29-1 and TRBJ2-3; the match to TRBD2 covers 8 bases. V dropped 3 bases and J dropped 5; count of bases not matched to a gene: 1. Germline values: CDR1 SQVTM, CDR2 ANQGSEA. This CDR3 contains 12 residues. CDR3 amino acids: CSVEREVDTQYF. In nucleotides, the CDR3 is TGCAGCGTTGAGCGGGAGGTAGATACGCAGTATTTT.

The J gene is TRBJ2-2, the V gene TRBV10-1; unclear D gene. Germline CDR1 and CDR2: WNHNN and SYGVQD (reference sequence). Trimming removed 4 bases from V and 5 bases from J, with 8 bases in between. CDR3 size: 13 residues. For the CDR3, the DNA is TGCGCCAGCAGTGGCGCCTGGACCGGGGAGCTGTTTTTT. Protein: CASSGAWTGELFF.

This clonotype was detected once. Since a far larger clone is one base different, this is likely a read error. This rearrangement joins TRBV6-9 to TRBJ2-1, with D unclear. Looked up from germline, CDR1 is MNHGY and CDR2 is SVAAGI. The CDR3 has 12 residues. CDR3 DNA sequence: TGTGTCAGCAGTTACGCAACGGCTGAGCAGTTCTTC. Its protein is CVSSYATAEQFF.